Listed here are 8 T cell receptor beta chains from one sample, sequenced in a study of T cells in women clearing cervical HPV infection. Sequencing was performed with immunoSEQ multiplex PCR; in TCRdb, only in-frame clones are kept and a portion is missing. The sample has 36,000 or so clones. The specimen sequenced was blood buffy coat. Every receptor here comes from a woman between 18 and 70 years old with a cervical HPV16 infection that either progressed to CIN3+ or cleared (not recorded which).

Worth noting for this clone: The read gets to within 3 residues of the CDR3 end, and the germline J gene fills in the rest. The chain recombines TRBV6-2 or TRBV6-3 with TRBJ2-1; perhaps TRBD2 as D (6 bases). V dropped 0 bases and J dropped 2 bases, with 14 bases sitting between them. This CDR3 has 17 residues. The germline gives CDR1 MNHEY, CDR2 SVGEGT. The CDR3 spells CASSYSRLDLAYNEQFF. The CDR3 DNA, read in part, is TGTGCCAGCAGTTACTCCAGACTAGACCTGGCCTACAATGAG.

In the case of this clone: The read finishes 3 residues shy of the CDR3 end, and the germline J gene is used to complete it. V and J are TRBV5-6 and TRBJ2-7; D ambiguous. CDR1 is SGHDT, CDR2 YYEEEE, per germline. V was shortened by 2 bases and J by 4 bases, with 10 bases between the two germline ends. The CDR3 runs to 13 residues. The DNA read from the CDR3 is TGTGCCAGCAGCTTAGCAACCGTTTACGAG. Its translation is CASSLATVYE. The whole CDR3 sequence is CASSLATVYEQYF.

Concerning this clone itself: The read falls 3 residues short of the CDR3 end, and the missing part is taken from the germline J gene. This rearrangement joins TRBV20-1 to TRBJ2-3, with 7 bases fitting TRBD1. Germline V lookup: CDR1 DFQATT, CDR2 SNEGSKA (reference sequence). The CDR3 is 15 residues long. The CDR3 bases that were read are TGCAGTGCTACCCGGGACAGTCTGACGAATCAGCCG. It translates to CSATRDSLTNQP. The whole CDR3 protein reads CSATRDSLTNQPQYF.

CDR3 bases read: TGTGCCAGCAGCCAGAGCGGGATAGGAAACACC. This encodes CASSQSGIGNT. The whole CDR3 sequence is CASSQSGIGNTIYF. The chain uses TRBV14 and TRBJ1-3; D uncertain. The missing CDR3 end, 3 residues past where the read stops, is filled in from the germline J gene. The CDR3 is 14 amino acids. CDR1 and CDR2 from the germline V gene are SGHDN and FVKESK. With 3 bases removed from V and 4 bases from J, the gap between germline ends came to 10 bases.

A remark on this clone: Sequencing ends 3 residues short of the CDR3 end; the germline J gene provides the rest. This chain uses TRBV30 with TRBJ1-1; 7 bases fit TRBD1. Germline V lookup: CDR1 GTSNPN, CDR2 SVGIG (reference sequence). The CDR3 is made up of 13 amino acids. The sequenced part of the CDR3 DNA is TGTGCCTGGGGCACAGGGGTAGGGGAGACC. Translation: CAWGTGVGET. The full-length CDR3 reads as CAWGTGVGETAFF.

On this clone itself: The DNA ends 3 residues before the CDR3 does, and the rest of the CDR3 is filled in from the germline J gene. This rearrangement joins TRBV2 to TRBJ1-6; D is ambiguous. Germline values: CDR1 SNHLY, CDR2 FYNNEI. This CDR3 spans 12 amino acids. The ends were cut back, 5 bases at V and 9 bases at J, with 8 bases in the middle. The sequenced part of the CDR3 DNA is TGTGCCAGCAGTCAGACTGGTTCACCC. Translation gives CASSQTGSP. The whole CDR3 is CASSQTGSPLHF.

A remark on this clone: Read data end 3 residues before the CDR3 end; the end is taken from the germline J gene. V is TRBV12-5 and J is TRBJ2-2; a possible D gene is TRBD1 (5 bases). V gave up 5 bases and J gave up 4 bases, with 17 bases separating them. The CDR3 sequence is 16 residues long. CDR1 is LGHNT and CDR2 is FRNRAP in the germline V gene. The CDR3 bases that were read are TGTGCTAGTGGTCCGCCACAGGTCGTTCGCACCGGGGAG. It is translated as CASGPPQVVRTGE. In full, the CDR3 is CASGPPQVVRTGELFF.

With respect to this clone: The read stops 3 residues short of the end of the CDR3; the missing end is completed from the germline J gene. V and J are TRBV5-1 and TRBJ2-1; no reliable D call. The germline V gene has CDR1 SGHRS and CDR2 YFSETQ. Trimming pared 0 bases from V and 0 bases from J, leaving 7 bases between. The CDR3 has 15 residues. CDR3 protein: CASSLGGGSYNEQFF. The CDR3 bases that were read are TGCGCCAGCAGCTTGGGCGGTGGCTCCTACAATGAG.